Below are 8 T cell receptor beta chains sequenced from a single sample in a study of shared clonotypes between healthy human individuals. TCRdb's table, derived via immunoSEQ multiplex PCR, lists solely in-frame clones and lacks some. This sample has fewer than 400,000 clones, with 74% found just once. Sequenced sample: memory CD4+ T cells sorted from blood. Subset described: CD45RA-negative fraction. These receptors originate from a man aged 30-40 years in good health.

The V call is TRBV6-5, the J call TRBJ1-6; TRBD1 is a possible D gene (5 bases). Germline V gives CDR1 MNHEY, CDR2 SVGAGI. The CDR3 spans 14 residues. V lost 8 bases and J 0 bases, leaving 8 bases between the germline ends. The CDR3 loop is CASQGPSYNSPLHF. The CDR3 region has the DNA TGTGCCAGCCAGGGACCCTCCTATAATTCACCCCTCCACTTT.

The V and J genes are TRBV5-6 and TRBJ2-2; TRBD1 might be the D (6 bases). Germline loops: CDR1 SGHDT, CDR2 YYEEEE. The V and J ends lost 1 base and 2 bases respectively, with 12 bases between them. This CDR3 spans 16 amino acids. The CDR3 DNA reads as TGTGCCAGCAGCTTGACCGGACAGTCAAACACCGGGGAGCTGTTTTTT. This translates into CASSLTGQSNTGELFF. The variable domain in full, with the rest retrieved from reference TRBV5-6 and TRBJ2-2, is DAGVTQSPTHLIKTRGQQVTLRCSPKSGHDTVSWYQQALGQGPQFIFQYYEEEERQRGNFPDRFSGHQFPNYSSELNVNALLLGDSALYLCASSLTGQSNTGELFFGEGSRLTVL.

The V call is TRBV10-2, the J call TRBJ2-5; the D gene is possibly TRBD2 (5 bases). The CDR3 has 13 amino acids. V was shortened by 6 bases and J by 7 bases, with 15 bases between the two germline ends. Germline loops: CDR1 WSHSY, CDR2 SAAADI. This CDR3 is CASRLDGVGTQYF. CDR3 sequence (DNA): TGCGCCAGCAGATTGGACGGGGTTGGGACCCAGTACTTC.

J is TRBJ2-3 and V is TRBV2, with 12 bases matching TRBD2. CDR1 is SNHLY, CDR2 FYNNEI, per germline. The CDR3 is made up of 16 amino acids. V lost 11 bases, J lost 6 bases, and 15 bases stayed unmatched. The CDR3 region is CASAGRWTSGVDTQYF. The CDR3 nucleotides are TGTGCCTCGGCAGGTCGGTGGACTAGCGGGGTCGATACGCAGTATTTT. The full variable domain, its missing parts supplied by reference TRBV2 and TRBJ2-3, is EPEVTQTPSHQVTQMGQEVILRCVPISNHLYFYWYRQILGQKVEFLVSFYNNEISEKSEIFDDQFSVERPDGSNFTLKIRSTKLEDSAMYFCASAGRWTSGVDTQYFGPGTRLTVL.

This chain links TRBV5-4 with TRBJ2-7; possible D gene TRBD2, 6 bases. Trimming left V 1 base short and J 1 base short, with 12 bases between. From germline, CDR1 is SGHNT and CDR2 YYREEE (reference sequence). CDR3 length equals 15 residues. The CDR3 protein is CASSLFAGSSYEQYF. In DNA, the CDR3 is TGTGCCAGCAGCTTGTTTGCCGGGAGTTCCTACGAGCAGTACTTC.

V gene TRBV29-1 combines with J gene TRBJ2-2, with D unclear. Trimming took 7 bases from V and 4 from J, leaving 13 bases between them. This CDR3 contains 13 residues. CDR1 is SQVTM and CDR2 is ANQGSEA in the germline V gene. The CDR3 protein is CSGRRKFTGELFF. CDR3 nucleotides: TGCAGCGGCAGACGTAAGTTCACCGGGGAGCTGTTTTTT.

The rearrangement joins TRBV9 to TRBJ1-5; D is uncertain. In germline, CDR1 is SGDLS, CDR2 YYNGEE. This CDR3 region has 13 residues. V was clipped by 2 bases and J by 4 bases, with 7 bases between them. The CDR3 sequence is CASSVDENQPQHF. The CDR3 DNA sequence: TGTGCCAGCAGCGTGGACGAGAATCAGCCCCAGCATTTT.

The chain combines TRBV27 with TRBJ2-3; tentative D call: TRBD2 (6 bases). The CDR3 is 14 residues long. Trimming removed 8 bases from V and 0 bases from J, with 12 bases in between. Germline assignment: CDR1 MNHEY and CDR2 SMNVEV (reference sequence). DNA for the CDR3: TGTGCCAGCCGGGAGTATCGGAGCACAGATACGCAGTATTTT. This sequence encodes CASREYRSTDTQYF.